Presented here are 18 T cell receptor beta chains from one specimen sequenced in a study of metastatic and nonmetastatic thyroid tumors. Thyroid surgery had not been preceded by any treatment in any patient. TCRdb redid the clone calls on the PCR reads using MiXCR. The sample has 15,000 to 20,000 clones, roughly 22% seen once. The specimen was adjacent normal tissue. These receptors originate from a female donor with papillary thyroid cancer or a benign thyroid nodule (not recorded which). Some clones in this sample may be carry-over from other donors' samples.

The chain carries TRBV4-1 and TRBJ2-3, with 11 positions matching TRBD2. CDR1 is MGHRA and CDR2 is YSYEKL in the germline V gene. Losses at the gene ends were 3 bases for V and 2 bases for J; bases not matched to a gene: 13. The CDR3 contains 19 residues. Here the CDR3 reads CASSHRIETSGVFTDTQYF. In nucleotides, the CDR3 is TGCGCCAGCAGCCACCGAATAGAGACTAGCGGGGTGTTCACAGATACGCAGTATTTT.

The chain uses TRBV20-1 and TRBJ1-2; TRBD1 matches 7 bases. The CDR3 consists of 13 residues. V shed 4 bases and J 7 bases; nucleotides not matched to a gene: 9. Germline V lookup: CDR1 DFQATT, CDR2 SNEGSKA (reference sequence). Here the CDR3 reads CSATQQGLSGYTF. The CDR3 bases are TGCAGTGCTACACAACAGGGGTTAAGTGGCTACACCTTC.

This sequence joins TRBV6-2 or TRBV6-3 and TRBJ2-7; D is tentatively TRBD1 or TRBD2 (5 bases each). The CDR3 is 15 amino acids. V shed 0 bases and J shed 3 bases, with 12 bases lying between them. Germline V gene sequence: CDR1 MNHEY, CDR2 SVGEGT. The CDR3 region is CASSYSPGPLYEQYF. CDR3 nucleotide sequence: TGTGCCAGCAGTTACTCCCCGGGACCCCTCTACGAGCAGTACTTC.

The J gene is TRBJ1-1, the V gene TRBV20-1; D ambiguous. The CDR3 contains 14 residues. Deletions cut 7 bases from V and 3 bases from J, with 18 bases between. CDR1 DFQATT and CDR2 SNEGSKA come from the germline V gene (reference sequence). CDR3 loop: CSGGGFGVYTEAFF. The DNA for the CDR3 is TGCAGTGGAGGCGGCTTTGGGGTGTACACTGAAGCTTTCTTT.

Note on this clone: An end of the junction does not agree with germline; a read error may underlie this. The identical CDR3 is also encoded by other nucleotide sequences in the sample. The rearrangement links TRBV5-1 to TRBJ2-2, with D perhaps being TRBD1 or TRBD2 (5 bases each). The CDR3 runs 17 residues. Germline values: CDR1 SGHRS, CDR2 YFSETQ. CDR3 sequence: CASSLGPGRTNTGELFF. DNA for the CDR3: TGCGCCAGCAGCTTGGGGCCGGGACGGACGAACACCGGGGAGCTGTTCTTT.

The chain employs TRBV11-1 and TRBJ1-6; 11 bases line up with TRBD1. Germline CDR1 is SGHAT and CDR2 is FQDESV (reference sequence). Trimming at V came to 4 bases and at J to 10 bases, leaving 6 bases not matched to a gene. This CDR3 spans 15 amino acids. The CDR3, as DNA: TGTGCCAGCAGCTCCGGACAGGGGGCCCACTCACCCCTCCACTTT. Its translation: CASSSGQGAHSPLHF.

This clone was seen a handful of times. The V and J genes are TRBV6-1 and TRBJ2-1; 7 bases fit TRBD2. This CDR3 spans 15 amino acids. Trimming took 4 bases from V and 7 from J; bases not matched to a gene: 10. CDR1 MNHNS and CDR2 SASEGT come from the germline V gene. CDR3 DNA sequence: TGTGCCAGCAGTGTGGGGAGGGCGAACCCTAATGAGCAGTTCTTC. This translates into CASSVGRANPNEQFF.

The rearrangement joins TRBV3-1 to TRBJ2-2, with D hard to call. Germline CDR1 reads LGHDT; CDR2 reads YNNKEL (reference sequence). This CDR3 is built from 15 residues. Trimming stripped 3 bases from V and 1 base from J, with 9 bases between. The CDR3 DNA reads as TGTGCCAGCAGCCAGATTAAAAGGAACACCGGGGAGCTGTTTTTT. This gives the protein CASSQIKRNTGELFF.

This clone came up once. The junction departs from germline at one end; a sequencing error may be responsible. The chain is built from TRBV11-1 and TRBJ2-1; D ambiguous. CDR3 length: 13 residues. Germline assignment: CDR1 SGHAT and CDR2 FQDESV (reference sequence). CDR3 coding DNA: TGTGCCATCAGCCCCTACAATTGGAATGAGCAGTTCTTC. Translating gives CAISPYNWNEQFF.

This chain joins TRBV5-5 and TRBJ1-5; the D gene is possibly TRBD1 (6 bases). This CDR3 contains 16 residues. From germline, CDR1 is SGHKS and CDR2 YYEKEE (reference sequence). V lost 3 bases and J 0 bases, leaving 13 bases between the germline ends. CDR3 bases: TGTGCCAGCAGCTGGGGGTCAGGGGATAGCAATCAGCCCCAGCATTTT. Amino acid sequence: CASSWGSGDSNQPQHF. The full variable domain, its missing parts supplied by reference TRBV5-5 and TRBJ1-5, is DAGVTQSPTHLIKTRGQQVTLRCSPISGHKSVSWYQQVLGQGPQFIFQYYEKEERGRGNFPDRFSARQFPNYSSELNVNALLLGDSALYLCASSWGSGDSNQPQHFGDGTRLSIL.

This clone came up once. The chain recombines TRBV20-1 with TRBJ2-5, with D possibly being TRBD1 or TRBD2 (5 bases each). Germline lookup yields CDR1 DFQATT and CDR2 SNEGSKA (reference sequence). Deletions cut 1 base from V and 5 bases from J, with 14 bases between. The length of the CDR3 is 14 residues. The CDR3 region is CSARGGGYWETQYF. CDR3 DNA: TGCAGTGCTAGAGGGGGCGGGTACTGGGAGACCCAGTACTTC.

The rearrangement uses TRBV10-3 and TRBJ1-1; 10 bases are a match to TRBD1. V gave up 5 bases and J gave up 1 base; unmatched junction bases: 7. Germline CDR1 reads ENHRY; CDR2 reads SYGVKD. CDR3 length: 16 residues. CDR3 loop: CAISLDRGPWNTEAFF. In DNA form, the CDR3 reads TGTGCCATCAGTTTAGACAGGGGGCCCTGGAACACTGAAGCTTTCTTT.

This clone was seen more than once but under ten times. The V gene is TRBV6-1, the J gene TRBJ2-7; D might be TRBD1 (5 bases). This CDR3 has 14 residues. The V and J ends lost 3 bases and 6 bases respectively, with 15 bases between them. CDR1 and CDR2 from the germline V gene are MNHNS and SASEGT. CDR3: CASSDPTRGSEQYF. The CDR3 DNA sequence: TGTGCCAGCAGTGATCCTACAAGGGGCAGCGAGCAGTACTTC.

V gene TRBV2 combines with J gene TRBJ1-5; 7 bases match TRBD1. Looked up from germline, CDR1 is SNHLY and CDR2 is FYNNEI. The CDR3 contains 14 residues. V lost 6 bases and J lost 5; bases outside the gene matches: 7. CDR3 loop: CASSRGQTDQPQHF. The CDR3 bases are TGTGCCAGCAGCCGGGGACAGACTGATCAGCCCCAGCATTTT.

In its sample, this clone was seen a few times. The chain joins TRBV12-3 or TRBV12-4 to TRBJ2-7; tentative D call: TRBD1 (6 bases). The V end lost 5 bases, the J end lost 13 bases, and 18 bases lay between the germline ends. This CDR3 comprises 12 residues. CDR3 coding DNA: TGTGCCAGCAGTCCGACAGGCGGACACAGATACTTC. This codes for CASSPTGGHRYF.

There are a few counts of this clone. The chain combines TRBV7-7 with TRBJ1-5; D unresolved. Germline CDR1 reads SSHAT; CDR2 reads FNYEAQ (reference sequence). The CDR3 sequence is 16 residues long. V gave up 7 bases and J gave up 1 base, with 17 bases separating them. The CDR3 reads CASILRKTQSNQPQHF. The DNA for the CDR3 is TGTGCCAGCATCCTTCGGAAGACACAAAGCAATCAGCCCCAGCATTTT.

This clone was seen only a few times. Additional DNA sequences in this sample encode the identical CDR3. V and J are TRBV6-1 and TRBJ1-2; TRBD1 matches 8 bases. Germline-derived CDR1 and CDR2 are MNHNS and SASEGT. The V segment lost 6 bases and the J segment 1 base; nucleotides outside the gene matches: 13. The CDR3 covers 17 residues. The CDR3 region is CASSAGTGGLVNYGYTF. The CDR3 DNA sequence: TGTGCCAGCAGCGCCGGGACAGGCGGTTTGGTTAACTATGGCTACACCTTC.

This clone was counted once. The chain uses TRBV3-1 and TRBJ2-1; 7 positions match TRBD2. Germline CDR1 is LGHDT and CDR2 is YNNKEL (reference sequence). This CDR3 region has 14 residues. V gave up 5 bases and J gave up 8 bases; unmatched junction bases: 9. CDR3 region: CASSTRTRLDEQFF. The CDR3 DNA sequence: TGTGCCAGCAGCACCCGGACTAGGTTGGATGAGCAGTTCTTC.